One sample yielded the 21 T cell receptor beta chains listed below, sequenced in a study of cytomegalovirus exposure and HLA in healthy donors. Amplification used 60 Vbeta primers and 13 Jbeta primers. TCRdb's table, derived via immunoSEQ multiplex PCR, lists solely in-frame clones and lacks some. The sample lists around 110,000 clones; roughly four fifths were seen once. Sequencing was performed on PBMCs. These receptors were obtained from a male donor in good health and CMV-seropositive.

The chain is built from TRBV5-1 and TRBJ2-7; 11 nucleotides align to TRBD2. CDR3 length equals 15 residues. The ends lost 5 bases at V and 2 bases at J; junction bases unmatched: 6. The V gene's germline CDR1 is SGHRS and CDR2 YFSETQ. CDR3 bases: TGCGCCAGCAGACATACTAGCGGGGGAGCCTACGAGCAGTACTTC. This codes for CASRHTSGGAYEQYF.

This clone has more than one count but fewer than ten. The chain links TRBV7-9 to TRBJ2-4; 7 nucleotides align to TRBD1. This CDR3 region has 11 residues. The ends lost 4 bases at V and 16 bases at J; junction bases unmatched: 7. Germline V CDR1 and CDR2: SEHNR, FQNEAQ (reference sequence). The CDR3 spells CASSSSDRVYF. CDR3 nucleotides: TGTGCCAGCAGCTCGTCCGACAGGGTATACTTC.

J is TRBJ2-3 and V is TRBV9, with D perhaps matching TRBD2 (5 bases). CDR1 and CDR2 from the germline V gene are SGDLS and YYNGEE. Trimming took 5 bases from V and 6 from J, leaving 16 bases between them. CDR3 length: 14 amino acids. Here the CDR3 DNA reads TGTGCCAGCAGTGAGGGTTGGGAGTTGGATACGCAGTATTTT. Amino acid sequence: CASSEGWELDTQYF.

This clone is a singleton in its sample. The gene calls are TRBV5-1 and TRBJ1-6, with 10 bases lining up with TRBD1. V was clipped by 2 bases and J by 8 bases; unmatched bases: 4. The length of the CDR3 is 15 residues. In germline, CDR1 is SGHRS, CDR2 YFSETQ. This CDR3 is CASSLVGQGHSPLHF. Here the CDR3 DNA reads TGCGCCAGCAGCTTAGTGGGACAGGGGCATTCACCCCTCCACTTT.

This rearrangement joins TRBV6-5 to TRBJ2-7; 7 positions agree with TRBD1. J lost 0 bases, V lost 6 bases, and 8 bases had no gene match. The CDR3 runs to 15 residues. Per germline, CDR1 MNHEY and CDR2 SVGAGI. CDR3 coding DNA: TGTGCCAGCAGCAAAACAGGGGTCAGCTCCTACGAGCAGTACTTC. It encodes CASSKTGVSSYEQYF.

There are a few counts of this clone. This chain links TRBV30 with TRBJ2-3, with 8 bases matching TRBD2. J was trimmed by 4 bases and V by 1 base; bases with no gene match: 7. CDR3 size: 15 residues. Germline V lookup: CDR1 GTSNPN, CDR2 SVGIG (reference sequence). DNA for the CDR3: TGTGCCTGGAGTGGGACTAGCTCTAGAGCAGATACGCAGTATTTT. This translates into CAWSGTSSRADTQYF.

The chain recombines TRBV5-1 with TRBJ2-3, with D possibly TRBD2 on 6 matching bases. V was trimmed by 4 bases and J by 0 bases, leaving 12 bases between them. This CDR3 is 15 amino acids long. Germline V CDR1 and CDR2: SGHRS, YFSETQ. The CDR3 coding sequence is TGCGCCAGCAGCCCCATCGGGACTAGCACAGATACGCAGTATTTT. It is translated as CASSPIGTSTDTQYF.

The genes are TRBV29-1 and TRBJ2-7, with 9 bases aligning to TRBD1. The CDR3 has 12 amino acids. CDR1 SQVTM and CDR2 ANQGSEA come from the germline V gene. Trimming took 5 bases from V and 2 from J; bases not matched to a gene: 1. CDR3 residues: CSVRTGAYEQYF. In nucleotides, the CDR3 is TGCAGCGTTAGGACAGGGGCCTACGAGCAGTACTTC.

The J gene is TRBJ2-7, the V gene TRBV7-6; D perhaps matches TRBD1 (6 bases). CDR1 SGHVS and CDR2 FNYEAQ come from the germline V gene. Trimming shortened V by 1 base and J by 9 bases, and 16 bases separated the two germline ends. This CDR3 has 14 amino acids. CDR3 in DNA: TGTGCCAGCAGCTTAGTTGGCACAGGGAAGGGGCAGTACTTC. This sequence encodes CASSLVGTGKGQYF.

The chain employs TRBV5-1 and TRBJ2-3, with D possibly TRBD1 on 6 matching bases. V lost 3 bases to trimming and J lost 2 bases, with 7 bases between them. The CDR3 is made up of 13 amino acids. CDR1 and CDR2 (germline): SGHRS, YFSETQ. CDR3 sequence (DNA): TGCGCCAGCAGCTACAGGGACACAGATACGCAGTATTTT. Protein: CASSYRDTDTQYF.

This clone appeared a few times. The gene calls are TRBV9 and TRBJ2-7; 15 bases line up with TRBD2. The CDR3 runs 15 residues. With 2 bases clipped from V and 4 bases from J, the junction kept 1 base outside the gene matches. CDR1 and CDR2 from the germline V gene are SGDLS and YYNGEE. CDR3 in amino acids: CASSVGTSGGYEQYF. CDR3 DNA sequence: TGTGCCAGCAGCGTCGGGACTAGCGGGGGGTACGAGCAGTACTTC.

The CDR3 DNA follows: TGCGCCAGCAGCCAAGATCCGGTGGGGAGGTTGGACTATGGCTACACCTTC. Its translation: CASSQDPVGRLDYGYTF. The V and J genes are TRBV4-1 and TRBJ1-2; D remains ambiguous. CDR3 length equals 17 residues. V was trimmed by 0 bases and J by 3 bases, leaving 17 bases between them. Germline V gene sequence: CDR1 MGHRA, CDR2 YSYEKL.

The chain is built from TRBV30 and TRBJ1-1, with 7 nucleotides matching TRBD1. CDR1 and CDR2 (germline): GTSNPN, SVGIG (reference sequence). CDR3 length: 14 amino acids. With 2 bases clipped from V and 5 bases from J, the junction kept 8 bases outside the gene matches. The CDR3 nucleotides read TGTGCCTGGAGTTCGACAGGGTTTTGGACTGAAGCTTTCTTT. It specifies CAWSSTGFWTEAFF.

The chain employs TRBV20-1 and TRBJ2-5, with D possibly TRBD1 on 5 matching bases. The germline gives CDR1 DFQATT, CDR2 SNEGSKA (reference sequence). Trimming took off 6 bases at V and 1 base at J, with 6 bases between the two ends. The CDR3 runs to 11 residues. CDR3 sequence: CSAQGQETQYF. CDR3 nucleotides: TGCAGTGCGCAGGGCCAAGAGACCCAGTACTTC.

This clone has a handful of counts. The chain carries TRBV2 and TRBJ2-2; 7 nucleotides agree with TRBD1. Germline V gives CDR1 SNHLY, CDR2 FYNNEI. This CDR3 region has 12 residues. The V and J ends lost 6 bases and 8 bases, in that order; junction bases with no gene match: 3. The CDR3 spells CASRSGGGELFF. Here the CDR3 DNA reads TGTGCCAGCAGGTCAGGGGGTGGGGAGCTGTTTTTT.

This chain joins TRBV4-2 and TRBJ2-3; the match to TRBD1 covers 11 bases. V trimming: 4 bases; J trimming: 4 bases; junction bases outside the gene matches: 4. From germline, CDR1 is LGHNA and CDR2 YNFKEQ. This CDR3 contains 15 residues. This chain's CDR3 is CASSRPDRGPDTQYF. CDR3 coding DNA: TGTGCCAGCAGCCGTCCGGACAGGGGGCCAGATACGCAGTATTTT.

In this sample, this clone turned up a few times. The chain employs TRBV28 and TRBJ1-5; D gene ambiguous. CDR3 length equals 13 residues. Deletions cut 2 bases from V and 2 bases from J, with 4 bases between. From germline, CDR1 is MDHEN and CDR2 SYDVKM. The CDR3 reads CASSLVGNQPQHF. The CDR3 coding sequence is TGTGCCAGCAGTTTAGTCGGCAATCAGCCCCAGCATTTT.

This chain links TRBV28 with TRBJ2-7; possible D gene TRBD2, 6 bases. This CDR3 is 13 amino acids long. Trimming removed 5 bases at V and 3 bases at J, with 11 bases between. CDR1 and CDR2 from the germline V gene are MDHEN and SYDVKM. DNA of the CDR3: TGTGCCAGCAGTCCCCCTAGCGACTACGAGCAGTACTTC. This codes for CASSPPSDYEQYF.

This clone was seen a few times. Additional DNA sequences in this sample encode the identical CDR3. The chain has TRBV5-1 and TRBJ1-5; TRBD1 matches 7 bases. This CDR3 spans 15 amino acids. Germline lookup yields CDR1 SGHRS and CDR2 YFSETQ. Germline trimming cut 1 base from V and 1 base from J; bases unmatched to any gene: 2. CDR3 nucleotides: TGCGCCAGCAGCTTGTCGACAGGGAGCAATCAGCCCCAGCATTTT. Encoded protein: CASSLSTGSNQPQHF.

J is TRBJ1-2 and V is TRBV21-1. TRBV21-1 is shown as a pseudogene. This CDR3 comprises 16 residues. The CDR3: CASSRRGKGRADGYTF. The CDR3 DNA reads TGTGCCAGCAGCAGACGGGGGAAGGGGAGGGCTGATGGCTACACCTTC.

This chain's CDR3 is CATQRGLAGGPTNEQFF. The CDR3 nucleotides read TGTGCCACGCAGAGGGGGCTAGCGGGAGGGCCTACAAATGAGCAGTTCTTC. The V gene is TRBV15, the J gene TRBJ2-1; 12 bases fit TRBD2. V shed 9 bases, J shed 7 bases, and the junction held 16 bases outside the gene matches. CDR3 length: 17 amino acids. The germline gives CDR1 LNHNV, CDR2 YYDKDF (reference sequence).